This T cell receptor (beta chain) was sequenced during a study of shared clonotypes between healthy human individuals. Study conclusions and caveats: An effect of sequencing depth on clonotype sharing among donors was expected.

The CDR3 has 15 residues. Replicate sorted-subset PCRs were loaded with around 200 ng DNA, roughly 33,000 T cell genomes. TCRdb keeps only in-frame clones here, not all; method: immunoSEQ multiplex PCR. This table has roughly 700,000 clones, roughly 70% appearing once. As for this clone: Its specificity is not known.

Sequenced material: memory CD4+ T cells sorted from blood. Subset in this sample: CD45RA-negative fraction. J is TRBJ1-5 and V is TRBV21-1. TRBV21-1 is annotated as a pseudogene. This clonotype was sampled from a woman in her twenties or thirties in good health. The CDR3 is CASSKARGPREPQHF. CDR3 DNA sequence: TGTGCCAGCAGCAAAGCGCGGGGCCCGCGGGAGCCCCAGCATTTT.